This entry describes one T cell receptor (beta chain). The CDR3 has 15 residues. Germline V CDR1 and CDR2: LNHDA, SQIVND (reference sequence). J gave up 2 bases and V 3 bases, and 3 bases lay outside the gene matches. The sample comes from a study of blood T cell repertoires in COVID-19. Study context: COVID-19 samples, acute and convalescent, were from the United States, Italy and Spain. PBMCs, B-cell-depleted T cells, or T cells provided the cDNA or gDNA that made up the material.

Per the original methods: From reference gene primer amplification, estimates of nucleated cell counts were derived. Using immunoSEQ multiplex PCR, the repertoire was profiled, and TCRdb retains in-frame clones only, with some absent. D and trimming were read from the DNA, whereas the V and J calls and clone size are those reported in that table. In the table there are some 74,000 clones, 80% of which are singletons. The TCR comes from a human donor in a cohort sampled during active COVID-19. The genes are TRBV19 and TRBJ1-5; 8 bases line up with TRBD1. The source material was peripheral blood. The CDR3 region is CASSIDRGGNQPQHF. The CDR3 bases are TGTGCCAGTAGTATCGACAGGGGCGGCAATCAGCCCCAGCATTTT.